This TCR beta chain stems from a study of vaccination and CD4 T cells after COVID-19. Germline V CDR1 and CDR2: MNHEY, SVGAGI. The V segment lost 2 bases and the J segment 7 bases; nucleotides outside the gene matches: 9. CDR3 length: 15 amino acids. An Oncomine TCR Beta short-read assay was used to sequence the DNA from cultured CD4+ T cells. After culture, CD4+ T cells served as the source for genomic DNA extraction. MiXCR was run by TCRdb on the PCR reads, yielding one entry per CDR3 protein. This table holds around 1,500 distinct CDR3 sequences, 55% to 75% found once. In the case of this clonotype: What it binds is not known. No conserved phenylalanine or tryptophan ends this CDR3, so it is likely a read error.

Described treatment: roughly ten-day PBMC culture with coronavirus spike peptide pools or control peptides (ViraFEST assay). Before TCRs were sequenced, ViraFEST expanded antigen-specific T cells with peptide pools. This sequence was found in a human donor who had recovered from COVID-19. The material was CD4+ T cells from blood, cultured in vitro, obtained after SARS-CoV-2 vaccination. The chain couples TRBV6-5 to TRBJ1-2, with 8 bases that match TRBD1. The CDR3 loop reads CASSYPGSGGFGYTL. In DNA form, the CDR3 reads TGTGCCAGCAGTTACCCAGGGTCAGGGGGCTTTGGCTACACCCTC.